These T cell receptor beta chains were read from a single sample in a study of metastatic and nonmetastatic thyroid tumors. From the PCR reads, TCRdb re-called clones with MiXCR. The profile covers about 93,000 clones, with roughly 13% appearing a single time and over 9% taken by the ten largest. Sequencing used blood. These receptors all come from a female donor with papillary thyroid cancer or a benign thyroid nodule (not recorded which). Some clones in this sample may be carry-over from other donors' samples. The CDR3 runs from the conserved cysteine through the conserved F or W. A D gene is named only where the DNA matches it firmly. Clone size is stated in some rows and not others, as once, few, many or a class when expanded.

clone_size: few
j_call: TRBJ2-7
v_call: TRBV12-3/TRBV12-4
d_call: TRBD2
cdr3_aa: CASSLLSGRGEQYF
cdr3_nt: TGTGCCAGCAGTCTACTTAGCGGGAGGGGAGAGCAGTACTTC

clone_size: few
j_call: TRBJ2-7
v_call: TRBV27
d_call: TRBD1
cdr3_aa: CASSPYRDREHEQYF
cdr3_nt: TGTGCCAGCAGTCCTTACCGGGACAGGGAGCACGAGCAGTACTTC

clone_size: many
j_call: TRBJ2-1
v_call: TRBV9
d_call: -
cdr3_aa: CASSVEQGPYNEQFF
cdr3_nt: TGTGCCAGCAGCGTCGAGCAGGGGCCCTACAATGAGCAGTTCTTC

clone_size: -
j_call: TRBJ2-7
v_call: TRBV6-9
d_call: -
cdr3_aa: CASSLGGTGTYEQYF
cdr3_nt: TGTGCCAGCAGCCTAGGGGGGACCGGTACCTACGAGCAGTACTTC

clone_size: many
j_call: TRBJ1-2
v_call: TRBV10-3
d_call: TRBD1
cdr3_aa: CAISSSGTGGYLSGYTF
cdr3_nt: TGTGCCATCAGCTCCTCCGGGACAGGGGGGTATCTCAGTGGCTACACCTTC

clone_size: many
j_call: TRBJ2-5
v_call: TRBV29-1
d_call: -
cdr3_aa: CSVDLAIKETQYF
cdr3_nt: TGCAGCGTTGATTTAGCAATTAAAGAGACCCAGTACTTC

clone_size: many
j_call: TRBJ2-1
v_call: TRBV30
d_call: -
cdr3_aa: CAWRRAGARNEQFF
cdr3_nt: TGTGCCTGGAGGCGGGCAGGAGCCCGCAATGAGCAGTTCTTC

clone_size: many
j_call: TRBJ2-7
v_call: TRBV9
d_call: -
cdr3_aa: CASSVEYTGEQYF
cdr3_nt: TGTGCCAGCAGCGTAGAATACACGGGCGAGCAGTACTTC

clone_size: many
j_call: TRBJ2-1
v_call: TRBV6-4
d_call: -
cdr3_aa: CASSPRDGEQFF
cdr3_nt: TGTGCCAGCAGTCCCCGGGACGGTGAGCAGTTCTTC

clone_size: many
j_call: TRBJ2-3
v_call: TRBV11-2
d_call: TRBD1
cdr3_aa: CASSVRQGRTDTQYF
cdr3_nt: TGTGCCAGCAGCGTGCGACAGGGAAGAACAGATACGCAGTATTTT

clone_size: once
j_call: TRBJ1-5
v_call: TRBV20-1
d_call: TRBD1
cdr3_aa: CSAPDRGWGGQPQHF
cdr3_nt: TGCAGTGCTCCTGACAGGGGTTGGGGGGGACAGCCCCAGCATTTT

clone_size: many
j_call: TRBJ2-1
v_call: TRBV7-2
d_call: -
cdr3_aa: CASSSEIYNEQFF
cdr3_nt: TGTGCCAGCAGCTCAGAAATCTACAATGAGCAGTTCTTC

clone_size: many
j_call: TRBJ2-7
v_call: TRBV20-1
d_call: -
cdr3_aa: CSARSNSYEQYF
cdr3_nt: TGCAGTGCCAGATCTAACTCCTACGAGCAGTACTTC

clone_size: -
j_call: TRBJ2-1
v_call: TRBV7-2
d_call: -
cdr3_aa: CASSLATRGGYNEQFF
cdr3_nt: TGTGCCAGCAGCTTAGCGACGAGGGGGGGTTACAATGAGCAGTTCTTC

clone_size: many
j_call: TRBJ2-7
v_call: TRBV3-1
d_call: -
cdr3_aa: CASSQETGRAAYEQYF
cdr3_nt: TGTGCCAGCAGCCAAGAAACTGGACGGGCCGCCTACGAGCAGTACTTC

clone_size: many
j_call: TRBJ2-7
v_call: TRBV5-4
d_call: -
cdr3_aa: CASSRQGEPGEQYF
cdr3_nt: TGTGCCAGCAGCCGCCAAGGGGAGCCTGGGGAGCAGTACTTC

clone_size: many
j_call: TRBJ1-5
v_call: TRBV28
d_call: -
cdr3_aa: CASLTSPLNQPQHF
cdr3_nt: TGTGCCAGCCTCACATCGCCCCTCAATCAGCCCCAGCATTTT

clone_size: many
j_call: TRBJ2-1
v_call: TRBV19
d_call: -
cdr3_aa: CASSMLLNQQFF
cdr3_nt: TGTGCCAGTAGTATGCTGCTGAATCAGCAGTTCTTC

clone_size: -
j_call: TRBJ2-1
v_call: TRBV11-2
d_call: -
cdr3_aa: CASSLAPRGQGGEQFF
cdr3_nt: TGTGCCAGCAGCTTAGCTCCAAGGGGCCAGGGGGGGGAGCAGTTCTTC

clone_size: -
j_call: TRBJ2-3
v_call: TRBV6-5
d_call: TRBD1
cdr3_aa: CASSWDRGADTQYF
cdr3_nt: TGTGCCAGCAGTTGGGACAGGGGGGCAGATACGCAGTATTTT

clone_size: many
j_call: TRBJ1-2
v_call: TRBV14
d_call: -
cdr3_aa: CASSQGPGVGYTF
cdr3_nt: TGTGCCAGCAGCCAAGGGCCAGGCGTTGGCTACACCTTC

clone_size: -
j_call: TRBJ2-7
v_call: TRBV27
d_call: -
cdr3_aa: CASSPLTGRSSYEQYF
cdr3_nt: TGTGCCAGCAGTCCCCTCACAGGTAGAAGCTCCTACGAGCAGTACTTC

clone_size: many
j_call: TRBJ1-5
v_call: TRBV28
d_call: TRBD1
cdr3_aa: CASSPRDRGRRNQPQHF
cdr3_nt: TGTGCCAGCAGTCCCCGGGACAGGGGGCGCAGGAATCAGCCCCAGCATTTT

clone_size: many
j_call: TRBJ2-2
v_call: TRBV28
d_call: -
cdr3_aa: CASSFFGKGKGGELFF
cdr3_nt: TGTGCCAGCAGTTTCTTCGGGAAGGGGAAGGGCGGGGAGCTGTTTTTT

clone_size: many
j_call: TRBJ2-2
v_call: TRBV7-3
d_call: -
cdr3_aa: CASSESGELFF
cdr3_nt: TGTGCCAGCAGTGAGAGCGGGGAGCTGTTTTTT

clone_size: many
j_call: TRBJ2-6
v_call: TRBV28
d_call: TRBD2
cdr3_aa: CASSYPSGAGANVLTF
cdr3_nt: TGTGCCAGCAGTTACCCCAGCGGGGCCGGGGCCAACGTCCTGACTTTC

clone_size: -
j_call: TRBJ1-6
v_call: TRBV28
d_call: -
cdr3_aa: CASTSPRQGGYNSPLHF
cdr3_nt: TGTGCCAGCACCTCACCCCGGCAGGGTGGTTATAATTCACCCCTCCACTTT

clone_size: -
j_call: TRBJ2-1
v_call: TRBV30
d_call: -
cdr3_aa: CAWSNQEILFPEQFF
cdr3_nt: TGTGCCTGGAGCAACCAGGAAATCCTGTTTCCTGAGCAGTTCTTC

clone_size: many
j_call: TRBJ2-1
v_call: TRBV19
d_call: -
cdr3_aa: CASSISGRHEQFF
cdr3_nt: TGTGCCAGTAGTATAAGTGGAAGGCATGAGCAGTTCTTC

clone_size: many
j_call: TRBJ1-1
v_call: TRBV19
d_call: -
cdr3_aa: CASSHQPDSEAFF
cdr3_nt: TGTGCCAGTAGTCATCAACCGGACAGTGAAGCTTTCTTT

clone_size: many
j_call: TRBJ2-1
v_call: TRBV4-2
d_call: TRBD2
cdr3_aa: CASSQGLAGGSYEQFF
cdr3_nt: TGTGCCAGCAGCCAGGGATTAGCGGGAGGAAGCTATGAGCAGTTCTTC

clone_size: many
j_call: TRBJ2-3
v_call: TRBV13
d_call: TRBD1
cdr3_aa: CASRQGQPSDTQYF
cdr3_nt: TGTGCCAGCAGGCAGGGACAGCCTTCAGATACGCAGTATTTT

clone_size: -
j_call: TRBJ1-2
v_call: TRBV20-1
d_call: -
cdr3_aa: CSARLRGGEEGYTF
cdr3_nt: TGCAGTGCTAGGCTCCGGGGGGGTGAGGAGGGCTACACCTTC

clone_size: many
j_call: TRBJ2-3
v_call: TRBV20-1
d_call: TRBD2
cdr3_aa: CSARGLAGASTQYF
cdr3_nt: TGCAGTGCTAGAGGACTAGCGGGAGCGAGCACGCAGTATTTT

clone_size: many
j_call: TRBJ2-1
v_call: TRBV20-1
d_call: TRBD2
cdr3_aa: CSAYTGTSGNNEQFF
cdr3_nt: TGCAGTGCGTACACCGGGACTAGCGGAAACAATGAGCAGTTCTTC

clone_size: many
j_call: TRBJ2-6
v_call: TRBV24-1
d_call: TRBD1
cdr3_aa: CATSETGQGSRSGANVLTF
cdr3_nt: TGTGCCACCAGTGAAACGGGACAGGGGTCCCGCTCTGGGGCCAACGTCCTGACTTTC

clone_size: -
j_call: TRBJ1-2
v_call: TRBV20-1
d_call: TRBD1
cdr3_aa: CCARTDRPPLLYGYTF
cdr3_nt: TGCTGTGCTCGAACGGACAGGCCACCACTCCTTTATGGCTACACCTTC

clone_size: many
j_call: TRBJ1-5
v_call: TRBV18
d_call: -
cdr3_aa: CASSRRGGQGNQPQHF
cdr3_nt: TGTGCCAGCTCCCGCCGCGGAGGTCAAGGCAATCAGCCCCAGCATTTT

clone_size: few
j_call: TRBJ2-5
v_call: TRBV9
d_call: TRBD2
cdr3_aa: CASSVASGTRDQYF
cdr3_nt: TGTGCCAGCAGCGTGGCTAGCGGGACGAGGGACCAGTACTTC

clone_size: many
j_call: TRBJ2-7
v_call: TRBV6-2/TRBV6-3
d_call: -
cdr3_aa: CASSYSTWGHEQYF
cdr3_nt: TGTGCCAGCAGTTACTCGACCTGGGGGCACGAGCAGTACTTC

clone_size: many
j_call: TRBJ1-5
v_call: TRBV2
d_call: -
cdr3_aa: CASSEAARNQPQHF
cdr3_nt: TGTGCCAGCAGTGAGGCAGCTCGGAATCAGCCCCAGCATTTT

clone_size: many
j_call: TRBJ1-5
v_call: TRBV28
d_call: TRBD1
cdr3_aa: CASSSPGQGQPQHF
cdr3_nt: TGTGCCAGCAGTTCCCCAGGACAGGGGCAGCCCCAGCATTTT

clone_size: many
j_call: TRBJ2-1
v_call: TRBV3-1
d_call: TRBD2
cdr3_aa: CASSRRASGPNEQFF
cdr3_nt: TGTGCCAGCAGCCGTCGGGCTAGCGGGCCCAATGAGCAGTTCTTC

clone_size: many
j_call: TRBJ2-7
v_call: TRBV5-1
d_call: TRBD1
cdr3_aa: CASSLGQGAISYEQYF
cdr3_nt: TGCGCCAGCAGCTTGGGGCAGGGGGCAATCTCCTACGAGCAGTACTTC

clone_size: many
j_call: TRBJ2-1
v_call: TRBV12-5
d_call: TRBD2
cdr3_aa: CASAPGLAGVYEQFF
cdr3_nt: TGTGCTAGTGCCCCGGGACTAGCGGGAGTTTATGAGCAGTTCTTC

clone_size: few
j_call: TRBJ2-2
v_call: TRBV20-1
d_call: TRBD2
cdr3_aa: CSATGGWLNTGELFF
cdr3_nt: TGCAGTGCTACGGGGGGGTGGTTGAACACCGGGGAGCTGTTTTTT

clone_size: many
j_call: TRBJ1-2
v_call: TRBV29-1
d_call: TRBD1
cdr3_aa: CSVGQVGSAGYTF
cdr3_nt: TGCAGCGTGGGACAGGTTGGTTCGGCCGGCTACACCTTC

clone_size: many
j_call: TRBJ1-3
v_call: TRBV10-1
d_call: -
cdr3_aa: CASSEYPANSGNTIYF
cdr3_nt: TGCGCCAGCAGTGAGTACCCGGCCAACTCTGGAAACACCATATATTTT

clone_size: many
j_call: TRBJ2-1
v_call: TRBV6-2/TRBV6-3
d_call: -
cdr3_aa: CASSYAASYNEQFF
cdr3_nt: TGTGCCAGCAGTTACGCAGCCTCCTACAATGAGCAGTTCTTC

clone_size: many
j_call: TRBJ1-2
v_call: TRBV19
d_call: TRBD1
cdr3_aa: CASSDRDNYGYTF
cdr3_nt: TGTGCCAGTTCGGACAGGGATAACTATGGCTACACCTTC

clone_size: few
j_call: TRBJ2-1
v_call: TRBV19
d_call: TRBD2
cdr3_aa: CASHPGLADLGTYNEQFF
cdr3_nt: TGTGCCAGTCACCCGGGACTAGCGGACCTCGGGACCTACAATGAGCAGTTCTTC

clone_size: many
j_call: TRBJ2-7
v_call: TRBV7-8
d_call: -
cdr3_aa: CASSLLRYDEQYF
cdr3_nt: TGTGCCAGCAGCTTACTCAGGTACGACGAGCAGTACTTC

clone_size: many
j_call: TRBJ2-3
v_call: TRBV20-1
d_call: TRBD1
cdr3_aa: CSAPRQGPQDTQYF
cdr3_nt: TGCAGTGCCCCAAGACAGGGGCCCCAAGATACGCAGTATTTT